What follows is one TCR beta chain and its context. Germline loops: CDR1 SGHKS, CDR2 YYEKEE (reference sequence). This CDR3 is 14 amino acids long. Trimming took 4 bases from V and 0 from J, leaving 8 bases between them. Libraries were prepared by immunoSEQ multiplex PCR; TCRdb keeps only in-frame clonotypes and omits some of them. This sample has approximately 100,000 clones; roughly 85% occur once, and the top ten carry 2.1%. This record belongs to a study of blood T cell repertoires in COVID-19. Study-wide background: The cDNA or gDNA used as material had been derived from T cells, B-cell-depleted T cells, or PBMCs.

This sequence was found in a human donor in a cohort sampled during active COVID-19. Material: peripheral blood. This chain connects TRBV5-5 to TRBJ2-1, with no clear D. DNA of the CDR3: TGTGCCAGCAGCCCGTTTGTCTCCTACAATGAGCAGTTCTTC. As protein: CASSPFVSYNEQFF.